The 21 T cell receptor beta chains below were found in one sample sequenced in a study of blood T cell repertoires in COVID-19. Profiled with immunoSEQ multiplex PCR; TCRdb holds only in-frame clones, not every one. The sample includes about 210,000 clones, roughly 80% of them seen just once. Sequenced material: peripheral blood. These receptors all come from a man in his fifties or sixties with COVID-19, enrolled during active disease.

V gene TRBV21-1 combines with J gene TRBJ1-4; TRBD1 reflects the table's D call only, with no check against the DNA. TRBV21-1 is classified as a pseudogene. The CDR3 has 15 amino acids. The CDR3 region is CASSKADSGNEKLFF. The CDR3 nucleotides read TGTGCCAGCAGCAAAGCCGACAGTGGTAATGAAAAACTGTTTTTT.

CDR3 coding DNA: TGTGCCAGCCTGGACAGGGTGGGAGAAAAACTGTTTTTT. Its translation: CASLDRVGEKLFF. The J gene is TRBJ1-4, the V gene TRBV6-5; 8 nucleotides line up with TRBD1. This CDR3 has 13 amino acids. J was trimmed by 8 bases and V by 8 bases; bases with no gene match: 7. Germline assignment: CDR1 MNHEY and CDR2 SVGAGI.

The rearrangement links TRBV6-5 to TRBJ1-5; no reliable D call. Looked up from germline, CDR1 is MNHEY and CDR2 is SVGAGI. V dropped 6 bases and J dropped 6 bases, with 12 bases sitting between them. This CDR3 has 13 amino acids. CDR3: CASRDSGTQPQHF. DNA of the CDR3: TGTGCCAGCAGAGACTCGGGTACTCAGCCCCAGCATTTT.

The gene calls are TRBV24-1 and TRBJ2-3, with D possibly matching TRBD2 (6 bases). The CDR3 runs 16 residues. Looked up from germline, CDR1 is KGHDR and CDR2 is SFDVKD. V lost 6 bases, J lost 4 bases, and 19 bases lay in between. CDR3 bases: TGTGCCACCAGTACGGTGGAGCGGGCCGACGCAGATACGCAGTATTTT. Translation gives CATSTVERADADTQYF.

The rearrangement uses TRBV7-2 and TRBJ2-7; the match to TRBD1 covers 8 bases. The CDR3 has 14 amino acids. The germline gives CDR1 SGHTA, CDR2 FQGNSA. The junction had 5 bases not matched to a gene; V was cut back by 4 bases and J by 3 bases. Written as DNA, the CDR3 is TGTGCCAGCAGCTCCGACAGGGGAAACTACGAGCAGTACTTC. Translation: CASSSDRGNYEQYF.

The sample holds a few counts of this clone. The chain is built from TRBV6-1 and TRBJ2-7; 8 bases map to TRBD1. Germline CDR1 MNHNS, CDR2 SASEGT. Losses at the gene ends were 2 bases for V and 1 base for J; bases not matched to a gene: 4. This CDR3 has 15 residues. The CDR3 DNA follows: TGTGCCAGCAGTGAATTGGACAGGGCGTCCTACGAGCAGTACTTC. Translated, it gives CASSELDRASYEQYF.

The chain joins TRBV29-1 to TRBJ1-4; 11 nucleotides align to TRBD1. CDR1 and CDR2 from the germline V gene are SQVTM and ANQGSEA. The CDR3 runs 14 residues. The J segment lost 7 bases and the V segment lost 5 bases, leaving 6 bases of the junction unmatched. In DNA form, the CDR3 reads TGCAGCGTTCGTGGGACAGGGGGTTCTGAAAAACTGTTTTTT. This gives the protein CSVRGTGGSEKLFF.

V usage is TRBV18 and J usage is TRBJ1-6; D is ambiguous. This CDR3 is built from 14 residues. Germline CDR1 and CDR2: KGHSH and LQKENI. V shed 3 bases and J shed 5 bases, with 8 bases lying between them. For the CDR3, the DNA is TGTGCCAGCTCACCTTCGGGAGATAATTCACCCCTCCACTTT. This sequence encodes CASSPSGDNSPLHF.

This clone was seen only a few times. The gene calls are TRBV7-2 and TRBJ2-1; weak D call: TRBD1 (6 bases). The germline gives CDR1 SGHTA, CDR2 FQGNSA. Trimming took off 3 bases at V and 11 bases at J, with 14 bases between the two ends. This CDR3 contains 13 residues. The CDR3 protein is CASSLMFQGKQFF. The CDR3 DNA reads TGTGCCAGCAGCTTGATGTTCCAGGGGAAGCAGTTCTTC.

A note on this clone: This same CDR3 is encoded by further DNA sequences in the sample. The rearrangement joins TRBV5-1 to TRBJ1-6; 10 bases align to TRBD1. V lost 4 bases, J lost 10 bases, and 5 bases stayed unmatched. CDR3 length equals 14 residues. CDR1 and CDR2 (germline): SGHRS, YFSETQ. The CDR3 region has the DNA TGCGCCAGCAGCCTTGGACAGGGGGAGTCACCCCTCCACTTT. This sequence encodes CASSLGQGESPLHF. Looking up the rest from reference TRBV5-1 and TRBJ1-6 gives the full variable domain: KAGVTQTPRYLIKTRGQQVTLSCSPISGHRSVSWYQQTPGQGLQFLFEYFSETQRNKGNFPGRFSGRQFSNSRSEMNVSTLELGDSALYLCASSLGQGESPLHFGNGTRLTVT.

The chain carries TRBV27 and TRBJ1-1; 7 bases are a match to TRBD1. Trimming at V came to 5 bases and at J to 6 bases, leaving 6 bases not matched to a gene. This CDR3 contains 13 residues. The germline CDR1 and CDR2 sequences are MNHEY and SMNVEV (reference sequence). The CDR3: CASSLRQGAEAFF. DNA of the CDR3: TGTGCCAGCAGTCTACGACAGGGAGCTGAAGCTTTCTTT.

The J gene is TRBJ2-1, the V gene TRBV5-4; possibly TRBD2 for D (6 bases). The CDR3 is 15 amino acids. CDR1 SGHNT and CDR2 YYREEE come from the germline V gene (reference sequence). Trimming stripped 3 bases from V and 6 bases from J, with 16 bases between. The CDR3: CASSSRLGEGNEQFF. The CDR3, as DNA: TGTGCCAGCAGCTCCCGACTAGGGGAAGGCAATGAGCAGTTCTTC.

The chain joins TRBV6-1 to TRBJ1-4; weak D call: TRBD1 (5 bases). CDR3 length: 16 residues. V was trimmed by 4 bases and J by 0 bases, leaving 12 bases between them. Germline V gene lookup returns CDR1 MNHNS and CDR2 SASEGT. The DNA for the CDR3 is TGTGCCAGCAGTGCTAACAGGCTTGCAACTAATGAAAAACTGTTTTTT. Amino acids: CASSANRLATNEKLFF.

This chain connects TRBV11-3 to TRBJ2-3, with a tentative D call TRBD1 (6 bases). This CDR3 is 15 amino acids long. V was trimmed by 6 bases and J by 1 base, leaving 14 bases between them. CDR1 SGHNT and CDR2 YENEEA come from the germline V gene. The CDR3 here is CASSDRDTGTDTQYF. The CDR3 nucleotides are TGTGCCAGCAGTGACCGGGACACCGGCACAGATACGCAGTATTTT.

The V and J genes are TRBV7-9 and TRBJ1-4; D gene uncertain. Germline CDR1 reads SEHNR; CDR2 reads FQNEAQ (reference sequence). The CDR3 loop spans 13 amino acids. The V and J ends lost 1 base and 6 bases respectively, with 6 bases between them. CDR3 region: CASSLGQYEKLFF. The CDR3 bases are TGTGCCAGCAGCTTAGGTCAATATGAAAAACTGTTTTTT.

The chain joins TRBV9 to TRBJ2-2; D remains unclear. The CDR3 spans 13 residues. Germline CDR1 reads SGDLS; CDR2 reads YYNGEE. Trimming shortened V by 0 bases and J by 6 bases, and 6 bases separated the two germline ends. Written as DNA, the CDR3 is TGTGCCAGCAGCGTAGGAGGCCCCGGGGAGCTGTTTTTT. Translating it yields CASSVGGPGELFF. The full variable domain, in which reference TRBV9 and TRBJ2-2 provide the parts outside the CDR3, is DSGVTQTPKHLITATGQRVTLRCSPRSGDLSVYWYQQSLDQGLQFLIQYYNGEERAKGNILERFSAQQFPDLHSELNLSSLELGDSALYFCASSVGGPGELFFGEGSRLTVL.

V and J are TRBV4-3 and TRBJ1-1; D possibly corresponds to TRBD1 (5 bases). CDR1 is LGHNA and CDR2 is YSLEER in the germline V gene. Trimming removed 0 bases at V and 0 bases at J, with 8 bases between. This CDR3 spans 15 amino acids. The CDR3 loop reads CASSQDGGVNTEAFF. The CDR3 nucleotides read TGCGCCAGCAGCCAAGATGGAGGGGTGAACACTGAAGCTTTCTTT.

The CDR3 DNA sequence: TGCGCCAGCAGTCCGACCAGGGGGGTTAATGAAATATACTTC. Its protein is CASSPTRGVNEIYF. The gene calls are TRBV23-1 and TRBJ2-7; D might be TRBD1 (7 bases). TRBV23-1 is known as an ORF, though its function is uncertain. Trimming took off 4 bases at V and 13 bases at J, with 23 bases between the two ends. This CDR3 has 14 residues.

CDR3 region: CASSLINQPQHF. CDR3 bases: TGTGCCAGTAGTCTTATCAATCAGCCCCAGCATTTT. The J gene is TRBJ1-5, the V gene TRBV19; D remains ambiguous. CDR3 length equals 12 residues. V lost 5 bases and J 3 bases, leaving 5 bases between the germline ends. Germline values: CDR1 LNHDA, CDR2 SQIVND (reference sequence).

V gene TRBV5-3 combines with J gene TRBJ1-4, with D perhaps matching TRBD1 (6 bases). TRBV5-3 is an ORF, and what it does is uncertain. Trimming took off 3 bases at V and 0 bases at J, with 15 bases between the two ends. This CDR3 is built from 17 residues. CDR3 sequence: CARSSRAGAPTNEKLFF. The CDR3 DNA reads TGTGCCAGAAGCTCACGGGCAGGGGCGCCAACTAATGAAAAACTGTTTTTT.

The chain combines TRBV18 with TRBJ2-7; tentative D call: TRBD1 (5 bases). Trimming cost V 5 bases and J 3 bases, with 8 bases left between them. CDR1 and CDR2 from the germline V gene are KGHSH and LQKENI. The CDR3 is made up of 12 amino acids. The chain's CDR3 is CASSGQRYEQYF. In DNA, the CDR3 is TGTGCCAGCTCAGGACAACGCTACGAGCAGTACTTC.